This TCR beta chain was captured by sequencing in a study of control samples from healthy donors and cancer patients. Method: immunoSEQ multiplex PCR; TCRdb's copy keeps in-frame clones and lacks some. The sample lists approximately 72,000 clones; around 89% were seen once. CDR1 SGHRS and CDR2 YFSETQ come from the germline V gene. The CDR3 is 15 residues long. V gave up 0 bases and J gave up 6 bases, with 15 bases separating them. Sequencing was carried out using blood. The sequence came from a man in his fifties in good health. The rearrangement links TRBV5-1 to TRBJ1-1; D not certain. This CDR3 reads CASSLDRVSLAEAFF. For the CDR3, the DNA is TGCGCCAGCAGCTTGGATAGGGTGTCCCTTGCTGAAGCTTTCTTT. Drawing the rest from reference TRBV5-1 and TRBJ1-1, the complete variable domain is KAGVTQTPRYLIKTRGQQVTLSCSPISGHRSVSWYQQTPGQGLQFLFEYFSETQRNKGNFPGRFSGRQFSNSRSEMNVSTLELGDSALYLCASSLDRVSLAEAFFGQGTRLTVV.